This T cell receptor (beta chain) is drawn from a study of blood T cell repertoires in COVID-19. Looking at the study overall: Acute and convalescent COVID-19 specimens originated in the United States, Italy and Spain. PBMCs, B-cell-depleted T cells, or T cells provided the cDNA or gDNA that made up the material.

The germline V gene encodes CDR1 GTSNPN and CDR2 SVGIG (reference sequence). CDR3 length: 13 residues. With V trimmed by 2 bases and J by 8 bases, 7 bases remained unmatched. How the authors handled the data: Reference gene primers were amplified, and this amplification served to estimate nucleated cell counts. The repertoire was sequenced with immunoSEQ multiplex PCR; TCRdb's copy has only in-frame clones and lacks some. V, J and clone size are those of that table, while D and trimming were read from the DNA. The data hold about 200,000 clones, with roughly nine tenths observed a single time. The rearrangement joins TRBV30 to TRBJ2-3, with 7 bases lining up with TRBD2. The source is a man between 40 and 49 years old with active or convalescent COVID-19. The specimen sequenced was peripheral blood. CDR3 in amino acids: CAWSPRLAGTQYF. DNA of the CDR3: TGTGCCTGGAGTCCCCGACTAGCCGGTACGCAGTATTTT.